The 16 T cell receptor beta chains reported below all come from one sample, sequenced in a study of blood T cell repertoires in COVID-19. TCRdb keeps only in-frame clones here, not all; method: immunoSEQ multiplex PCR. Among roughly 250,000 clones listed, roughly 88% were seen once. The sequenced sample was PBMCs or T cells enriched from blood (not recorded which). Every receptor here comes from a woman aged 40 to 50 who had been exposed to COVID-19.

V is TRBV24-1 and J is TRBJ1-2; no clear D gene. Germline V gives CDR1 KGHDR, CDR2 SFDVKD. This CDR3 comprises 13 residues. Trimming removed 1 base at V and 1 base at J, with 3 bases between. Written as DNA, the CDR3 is TGTGCCACCAGTGATTTCAATAACTATGGCTACACCTTC. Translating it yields CATSDFNNYGYTF.

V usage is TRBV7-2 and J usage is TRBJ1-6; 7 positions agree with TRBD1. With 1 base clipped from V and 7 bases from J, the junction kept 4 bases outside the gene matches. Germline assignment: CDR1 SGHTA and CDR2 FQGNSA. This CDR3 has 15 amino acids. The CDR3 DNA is TGTGCCAGCAGCTTAGTTCCGGGACAGAATTCACCCCTCCACTTT. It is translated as CASSLVPGQNSPLHF.

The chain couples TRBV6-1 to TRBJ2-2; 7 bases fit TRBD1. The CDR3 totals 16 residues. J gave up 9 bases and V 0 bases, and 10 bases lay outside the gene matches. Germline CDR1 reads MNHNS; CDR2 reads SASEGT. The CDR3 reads CASSEAPDRVVRELFF. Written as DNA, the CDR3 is TGTGCCAGCAGTGAAGCGCCCGACAGGGTAGTCAGGGAGCTGTTTTTT.

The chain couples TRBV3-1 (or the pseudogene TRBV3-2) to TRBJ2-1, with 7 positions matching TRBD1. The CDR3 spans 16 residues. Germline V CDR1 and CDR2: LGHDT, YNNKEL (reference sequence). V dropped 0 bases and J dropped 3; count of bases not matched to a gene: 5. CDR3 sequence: CASSQDLGTVYNEQFF. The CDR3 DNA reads TGTGCCAGCAGCCAAGATCTCGGGACAGTCTACAATGAGCAGTTCTTC.

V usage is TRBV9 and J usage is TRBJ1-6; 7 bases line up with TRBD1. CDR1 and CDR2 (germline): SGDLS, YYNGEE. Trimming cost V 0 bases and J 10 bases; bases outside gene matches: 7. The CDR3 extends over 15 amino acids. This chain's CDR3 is CASSVGETGHSPLHF. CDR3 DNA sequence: TGTGCCAGCAGCGTAGGAGAGACAGGGCACTCACCCCTCCACTTT.

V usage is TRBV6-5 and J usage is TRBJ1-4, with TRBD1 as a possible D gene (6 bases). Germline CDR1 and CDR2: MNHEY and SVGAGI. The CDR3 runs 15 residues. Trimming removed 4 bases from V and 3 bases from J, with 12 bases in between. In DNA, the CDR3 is TGTGCCAGCAGTTTAATCGGGACATCTAATGAAAAACTGTTTTTT. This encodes CASSLIGTSNEKLFF.

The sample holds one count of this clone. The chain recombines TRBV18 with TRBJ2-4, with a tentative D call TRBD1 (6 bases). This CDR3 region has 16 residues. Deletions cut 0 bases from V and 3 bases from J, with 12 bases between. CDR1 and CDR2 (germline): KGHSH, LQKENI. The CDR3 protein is CASSPPEDRGKNIQYF. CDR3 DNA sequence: TGTGCCAGCTCACCACCGGAGGACAGAGGCAAAAACATTCAGTACTTC.

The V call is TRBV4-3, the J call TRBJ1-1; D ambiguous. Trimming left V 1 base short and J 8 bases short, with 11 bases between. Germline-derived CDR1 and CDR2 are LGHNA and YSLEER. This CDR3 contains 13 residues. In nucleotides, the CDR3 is TGCGCCAGCAGCCAAGTAGTACTCACCGAAGCTTTCTTT. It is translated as CASSQVVLTEAFF.

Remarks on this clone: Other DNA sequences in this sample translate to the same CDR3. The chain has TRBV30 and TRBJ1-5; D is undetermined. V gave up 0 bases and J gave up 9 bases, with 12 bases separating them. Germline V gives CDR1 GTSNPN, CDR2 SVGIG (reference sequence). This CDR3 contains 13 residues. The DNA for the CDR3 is TGTGCCTGGAGTGTGGGGAGGGAGCGGCCCCAGCATTTT. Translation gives CAWSVGRERPQHF. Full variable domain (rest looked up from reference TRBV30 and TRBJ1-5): SQTIHQWPATLVQPVGSPLSLECTVEGTSNPNLYWYRQAAGRGLQLLFYSVGIGQISSEVPQNLSASRPQDRQFILSSKKLLLSDSGFYLCAWSVGRERPQHFGDGTRLSIL.

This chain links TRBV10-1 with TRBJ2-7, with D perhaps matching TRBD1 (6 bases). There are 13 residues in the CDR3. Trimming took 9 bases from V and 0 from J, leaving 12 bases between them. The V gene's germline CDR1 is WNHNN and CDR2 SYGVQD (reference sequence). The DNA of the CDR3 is TGCGCCAGGGGAAGGGGGAGCTCCTACGAGCAGTACGTC. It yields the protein CARGRGSSYEQYV.

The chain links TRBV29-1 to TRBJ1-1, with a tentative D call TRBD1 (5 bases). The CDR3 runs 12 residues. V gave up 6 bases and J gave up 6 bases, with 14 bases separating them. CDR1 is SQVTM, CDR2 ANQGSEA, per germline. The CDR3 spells CSVETVQAEAFF. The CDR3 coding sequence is TGCAGCGTGGAGACAGTGCAAGCTGAAGCTTTCTTT.

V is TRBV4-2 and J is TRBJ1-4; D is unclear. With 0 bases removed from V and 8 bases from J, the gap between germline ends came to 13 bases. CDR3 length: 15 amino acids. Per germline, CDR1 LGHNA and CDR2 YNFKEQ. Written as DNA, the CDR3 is TGTGCCAGCAGCCAAGAGCGAGGGTATGAGGAAAAACTGTTTTTT. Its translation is CASSQERGYEEKLFF.

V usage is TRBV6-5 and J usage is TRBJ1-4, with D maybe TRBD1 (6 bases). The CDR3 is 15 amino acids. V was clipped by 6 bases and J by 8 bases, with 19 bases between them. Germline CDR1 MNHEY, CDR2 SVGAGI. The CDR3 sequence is CASRLTGHAGEKLFF. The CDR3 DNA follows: TGTGCCAGCAGGCTTACAGGGCATGCTGGGGAAAAACTGTTTTTT.

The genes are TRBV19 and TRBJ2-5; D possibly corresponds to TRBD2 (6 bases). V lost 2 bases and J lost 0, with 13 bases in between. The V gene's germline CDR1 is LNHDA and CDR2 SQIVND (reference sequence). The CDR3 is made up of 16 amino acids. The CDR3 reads CASSIRGRSDQETQYF. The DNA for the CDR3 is TGTGCCAGTAGTATACGGGGGAGGAGCGACCAAGAGACCCAGTACTTC.

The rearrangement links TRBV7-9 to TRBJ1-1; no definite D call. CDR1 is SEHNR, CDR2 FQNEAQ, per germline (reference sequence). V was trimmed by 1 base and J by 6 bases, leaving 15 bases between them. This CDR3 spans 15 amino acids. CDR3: CASSLVGVRGAEAFF. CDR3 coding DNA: TGTGCCAGCAGCTTAGTCGGGGTCAGAGGCGCTGAAGCTTTCTTT.

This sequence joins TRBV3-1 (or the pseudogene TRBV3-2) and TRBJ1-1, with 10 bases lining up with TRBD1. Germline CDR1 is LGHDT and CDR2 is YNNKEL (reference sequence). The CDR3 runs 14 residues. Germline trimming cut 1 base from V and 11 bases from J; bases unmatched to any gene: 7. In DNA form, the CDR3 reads TGTGCCAGCAGCCAAGTGAGACAGGGGGCAGAGGCTTTCTTT. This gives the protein CASSQVRQGAEAFF.